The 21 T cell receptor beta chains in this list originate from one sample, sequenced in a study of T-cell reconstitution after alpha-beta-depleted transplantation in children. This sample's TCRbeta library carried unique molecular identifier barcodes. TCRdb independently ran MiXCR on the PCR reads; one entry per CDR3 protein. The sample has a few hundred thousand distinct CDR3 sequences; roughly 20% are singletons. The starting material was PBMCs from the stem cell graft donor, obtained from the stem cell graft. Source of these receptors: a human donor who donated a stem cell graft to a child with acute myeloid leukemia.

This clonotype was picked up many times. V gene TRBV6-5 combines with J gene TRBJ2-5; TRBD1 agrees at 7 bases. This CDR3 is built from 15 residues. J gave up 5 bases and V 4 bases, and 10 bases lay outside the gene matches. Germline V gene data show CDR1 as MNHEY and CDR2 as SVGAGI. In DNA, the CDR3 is TGTGCCAGCAGTTTCACGGGACAGCCGAGTGAGACCCAGTACTTC. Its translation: CASSFTGQPSETQYF.

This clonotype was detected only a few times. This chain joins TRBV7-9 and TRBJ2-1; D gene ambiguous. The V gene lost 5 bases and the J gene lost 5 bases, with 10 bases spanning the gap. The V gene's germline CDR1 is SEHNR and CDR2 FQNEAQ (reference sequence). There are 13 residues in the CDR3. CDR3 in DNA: TGTGCCAGCAGCCCCAATGCACACAATGAGCAGTTCTTC. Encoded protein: CASSPNAHNEQFF.

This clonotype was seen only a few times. The CDR3 protein is CAIKTSGSETQYF. In DNA, the CDR3 is TGTGCCATTAAGACTAGCGGGAGTGAGACCCAGTACTTC. This chain connects TRBV10-3 to TRBJ2-5, with 12 bases lining up with TRBD2. V dropped 9 bases and J dropped 5; count of bases not matched to a gene: 4. The CDR3 length is 13 residues. The V gene's germline CDR1 is ENHRY and CDR2 SYGVKD.

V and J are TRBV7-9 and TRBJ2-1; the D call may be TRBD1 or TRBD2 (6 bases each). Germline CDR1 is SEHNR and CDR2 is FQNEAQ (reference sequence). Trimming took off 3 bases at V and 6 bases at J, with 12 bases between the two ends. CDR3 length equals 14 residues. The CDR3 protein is CASSFGGPLNEQFF. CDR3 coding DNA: TGTGCCAGCAGCTTTGGGGGGCCCCTCAATGAGCAGTTCTTC. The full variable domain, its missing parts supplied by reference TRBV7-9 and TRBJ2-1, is DTGVSQNPRHKITKRGQNVTFRCDPISEHNRLYWYRQTLGQGPEFLTYFQNEAQLEKSRLLSDRFSAERPKGSFSTLEIQRTEQGDSAMYLCASSFGGPLNEQFFGPGTRLTVL.

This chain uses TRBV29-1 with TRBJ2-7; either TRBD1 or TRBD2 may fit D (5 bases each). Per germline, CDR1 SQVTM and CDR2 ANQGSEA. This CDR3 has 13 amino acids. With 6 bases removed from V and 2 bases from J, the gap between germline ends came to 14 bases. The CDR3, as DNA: TGCAGCGTGGGGGAAAGGCGCACCTACGAGCAGTACTTC. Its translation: CSVGERRTYEQYF.

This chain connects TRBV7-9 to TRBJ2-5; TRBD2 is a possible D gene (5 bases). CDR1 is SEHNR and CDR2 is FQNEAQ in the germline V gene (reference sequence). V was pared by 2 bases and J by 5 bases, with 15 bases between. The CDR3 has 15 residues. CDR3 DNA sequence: TGTGCCAGCAGCTTACGTCTAGGTGGGAGCGAGACCCAGTACTTC. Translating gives CASSLRLGGSETQYF.

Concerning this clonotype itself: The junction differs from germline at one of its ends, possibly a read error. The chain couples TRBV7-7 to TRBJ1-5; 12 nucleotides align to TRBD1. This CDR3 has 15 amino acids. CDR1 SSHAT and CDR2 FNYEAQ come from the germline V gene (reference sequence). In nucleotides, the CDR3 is TGTGCTAGCACAAGGGGACAGGGGGCCGGTCAGCCCCAGCATTTT. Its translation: CASTRGQGAGQPQHF.

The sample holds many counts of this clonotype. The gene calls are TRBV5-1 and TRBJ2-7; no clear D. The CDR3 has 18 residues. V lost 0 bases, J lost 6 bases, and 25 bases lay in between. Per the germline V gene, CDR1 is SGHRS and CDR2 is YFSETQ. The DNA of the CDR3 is TGCGCCAGCAGCTTGGTTGGTAGCAGGACGATGGCGGTTACCGAGCAGTACTTC. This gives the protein CASSLVGSRTMAVTEQYF.

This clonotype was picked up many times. CDR3: CASSLSLSTINGYTF. The CDR3 bases are TGCGCCAGCAGCTTGTCGTTGAGCACGATTAATGGCTACACCTTC. The chain couples TRBV5-1 to TRBJ1-2, with D hard to call. Germline values: CDR1 SGHRS, CDR2 YFSETQ. V lost 1 base to trimming and J lost 6 bases, with 16 bases between them. The CDR3 loop spans 15 amino acids.

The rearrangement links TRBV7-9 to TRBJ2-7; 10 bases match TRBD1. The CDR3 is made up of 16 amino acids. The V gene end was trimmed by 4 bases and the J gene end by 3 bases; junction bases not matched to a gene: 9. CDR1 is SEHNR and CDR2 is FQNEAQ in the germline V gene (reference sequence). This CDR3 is CASSSGQGLSIYEQYF. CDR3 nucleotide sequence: TGTGCCAGCAGCTCGGGACAGGGGCTGTCTATCTACGAGCAGTACTTC.

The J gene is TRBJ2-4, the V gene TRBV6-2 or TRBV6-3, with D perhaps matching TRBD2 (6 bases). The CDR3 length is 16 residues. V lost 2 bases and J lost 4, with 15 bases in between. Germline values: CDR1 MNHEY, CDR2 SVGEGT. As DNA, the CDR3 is TGTGCCAGCAGTTACCCACGAAGGGACTCAAAAAACATTCAGTACTTC. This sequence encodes CASSYPRRDSKNIQYF.

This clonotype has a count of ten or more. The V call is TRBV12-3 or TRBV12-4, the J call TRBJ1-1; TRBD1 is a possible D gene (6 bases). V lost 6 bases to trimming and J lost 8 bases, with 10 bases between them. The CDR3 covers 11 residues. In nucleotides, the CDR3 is TGTGCCAGCAGGCTCGGACAGGAAGCTTTCTTT. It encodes CASRLGQEAFF.

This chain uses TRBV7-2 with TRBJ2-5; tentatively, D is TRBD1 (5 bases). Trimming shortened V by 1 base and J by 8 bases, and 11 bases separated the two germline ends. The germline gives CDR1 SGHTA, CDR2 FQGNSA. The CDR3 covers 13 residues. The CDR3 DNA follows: TGTGCCAGCAGCTTAGATCAGGGTAATACCCAGTACTTC. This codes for CASSLDQGNTQYF.

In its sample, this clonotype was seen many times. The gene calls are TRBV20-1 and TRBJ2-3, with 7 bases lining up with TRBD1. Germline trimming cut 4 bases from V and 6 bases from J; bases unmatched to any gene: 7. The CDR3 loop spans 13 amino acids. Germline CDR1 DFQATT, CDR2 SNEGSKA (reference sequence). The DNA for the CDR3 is TGCAGTGCTACCTGGACAGGAAGGGATACGCAGTATTTT. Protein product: CSATWTGRDTQYF.

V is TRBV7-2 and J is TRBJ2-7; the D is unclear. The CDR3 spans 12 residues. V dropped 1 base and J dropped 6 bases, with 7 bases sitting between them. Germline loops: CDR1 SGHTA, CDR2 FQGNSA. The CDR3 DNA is TGTGCCAGCAGCTTAGAATACGGCGAGCAGTACTTC. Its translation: CASSLEYGEQYF. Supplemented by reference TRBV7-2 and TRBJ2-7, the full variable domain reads GAGVSQSPSNKVTEKGKDVELRCDPISGHTALYWYRQSLGQGLEFLIYFQGNSAPDKSGLPSDRFSAERTGGSVSTLTIQRTQQEDSAVYLCASSLEYGEQYFGPGTRLTVT.

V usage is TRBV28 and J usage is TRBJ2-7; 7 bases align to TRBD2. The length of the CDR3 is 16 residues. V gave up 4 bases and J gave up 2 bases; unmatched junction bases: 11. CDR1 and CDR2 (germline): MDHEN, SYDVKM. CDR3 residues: CASSSLLVGTTYEQYF. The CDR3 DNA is TGTGCCAGCAGTTCCCTCCTGGTGGGGACTACCTACGAGCAGTACTTC. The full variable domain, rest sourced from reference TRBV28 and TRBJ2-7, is DVKVTQSSRYLVKRTGEKVFLECVQDMDHENMFWYRQDPGLGLRLIYFSYDVKMKEKGDIPEGYSVSREKKERFSLILESASTNQTSMYLCASSSLLVGTTYEQYFGPGTRLTVT.

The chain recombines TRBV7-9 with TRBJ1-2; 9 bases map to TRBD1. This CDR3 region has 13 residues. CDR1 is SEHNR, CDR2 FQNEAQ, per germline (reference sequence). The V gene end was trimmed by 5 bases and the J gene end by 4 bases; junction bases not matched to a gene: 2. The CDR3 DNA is TGTGCCAGCAGCACGGGACAGGGCTATGGCTACACCTTC. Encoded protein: CASSTGQGYGYTF.

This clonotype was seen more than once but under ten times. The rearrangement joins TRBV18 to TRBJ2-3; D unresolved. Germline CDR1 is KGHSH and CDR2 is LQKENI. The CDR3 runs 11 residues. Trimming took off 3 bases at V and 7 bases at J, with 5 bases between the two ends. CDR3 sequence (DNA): TGTGCCAGCTCACCCTCAAATACGCAGTATTTT. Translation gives CASSPSNTQYF. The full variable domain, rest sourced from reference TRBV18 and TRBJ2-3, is NAGVMQNPRHLVRRRGQEARLRCSPMKGHSHVYWYRQLPEEGLKFMVYLQKENIIDESGMPKERFSAEFPKEGPSILRIQQVVRGDSAAYFCASSPSNTQYFGPGTRLTVL.

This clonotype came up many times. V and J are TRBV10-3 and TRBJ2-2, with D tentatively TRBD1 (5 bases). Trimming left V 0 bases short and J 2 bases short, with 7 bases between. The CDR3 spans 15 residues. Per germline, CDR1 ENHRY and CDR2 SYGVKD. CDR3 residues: CAISESDRNTGELFF. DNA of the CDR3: TGTGCCATCAGTGAGTCCGACAGAAACACCGGGGAGCTGTTTTTT.

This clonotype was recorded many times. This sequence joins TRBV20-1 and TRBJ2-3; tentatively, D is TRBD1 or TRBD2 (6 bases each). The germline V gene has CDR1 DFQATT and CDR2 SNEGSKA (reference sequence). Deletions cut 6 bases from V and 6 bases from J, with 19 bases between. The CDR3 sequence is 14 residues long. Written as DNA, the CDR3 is TGCAGTGCCCCCTACTTGGGGGGCCCGGATACGCAGTATTTT. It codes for CSAPYLGGPDTQYF.

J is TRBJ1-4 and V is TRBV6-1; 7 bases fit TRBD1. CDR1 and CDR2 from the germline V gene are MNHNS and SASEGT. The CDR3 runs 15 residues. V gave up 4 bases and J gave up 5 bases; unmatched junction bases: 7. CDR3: CASSAPGGGNEKLFF. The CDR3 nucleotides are TGTGCCAGCAGTGCGCCAGGGGGGGGAAATGAAAAACTGTTTTTT.